These 21 T cell receptor beta chains originate from one sample sequenced in a study of regulatory T cells in long-lasting Graves disease. Building of the TCR beta libraries involved iRepertoire HTBI primers and Arm-PCR of CDR3 regions. TCRdb used MiXCR to reprocess the multiplex PCR reads, holding one entry per CDR3 protein. This table holds fewer than 600,000 distinct CDR3 sequences, about 22% found once. Time point meaning: persistent/refractory GD, antithyroid drugs over 5 years with positive TRAb. Construction of the TCR library relied on RNA isolated from PBMCs. The sequenced sample was peripheral blood mononuclear cells (PBMCs), obtained when the disease was refractory, from a patient treated with antithyroid drugs. Receptors originate from a female donor with Graves disease.

The table lists this clonotype with many counts. The chain recombines TRBV7-3 with TRBJ2-7; 10 bases map to TRBD2. J was trimmed by 4 bases and V by 5 bases; bases with no gene match: 5. CDR1 SGHTA and CDR2 FQGTGA come from the germline V gene. CDR3 length equals 14 residues. The CDR3 spells CASSVSSGSYEQYF. CDR3 nucleotides: TGTGCCAGCAGCGTCTCTAGCGGGAGTTACGAGCAGTACTTC.

The chain couples TRBV25-1 to TRBJ1-2, with TRBD1 matching 8 bases. The ends lost 1 base at V and 4 bases at J; junction bases unmatched: 8. Germline CDR1 MGHDK, CDR2 SYGVNS. This CDR3 comprises 16 residues. This CDR3 is CASSESDRDNLYGYTF. Here the CDR3 DNA reads TGTGCCAGCAGTGAATCGGACAGGGACAACCTCTATGGCTACACCTTC.

This clonotype was counted between two and nine times. The chain carries TRBV12-3 or TRBV12-4 and TRBJ2-3; D not certain. This CDR3 has 13 residues. Between the trimmed V and J ends, which lost 5 bases and 4 bases, there was a span of 10 bases. The CDR3 DNA is TGTGCCAGCAGTATGGGTTCTGCAGATACGCAGTATTTT. As protein: CASSMGSADTQYF.

CDR3 nucleotides: TGTGCCAGCAGCTTAGGTTCCGGGAATGAAAAACTGTTTTTT. It is translated as CASSLGSGNEKLFF. This chain uses TRBV7-9 with TRBJ1-4; D is ambiguous. Germline V gene lookup returns CDR1 SEHNR and CDR2 FQNEAQ (reference sequence). The V and J ends lost 1 base and 5 bases respectively, with 8 bases between them. The CDR3 runs 14 residues.

The chain links TRBV20-1 to TRBJ1-1; TRBD1 matches at 8 bases. V shed 1 base, J shed 4 bases, and the junction held 8 bases outside the gene matches. Germline CDR1 is DFQATT and CDR2 is SNEGSKA (reference sequence). The CDR3 covers 15 residues. DNA of the CDR3: TGCAGTGCTAGAGGTCCAGGGGGCGCCGGCACTGAAGCTTTCTTT. Translating it yields CSARGPGGAGTEAFF.

This clonotype was counted at least ten times. The chain recombines TRBV19 with TRBJ2-5; TRBD2 matches 9 bases. The CDR3 has 15 amino acids. In germline, CDR1 is LNHDA, CDR2 SQIVND (reference sequence). The trim removed 3 bases at V and 0 bases at J, leaving 2 bases unmatched. CDR3 sequence (DNA): TGTGCCAGTAGTATTTCTAGCGGGAACCAAGAGACCCAGTACTTC. Its translation: CASSISSGNQETQYF.

This clonotype was detected a few times. The rearrangement links TRBV20-1 to TRBJ2-7; D remains ambiguous. Trimming cost V 6 bases and J 0 bases, with 9 bases left between them. The CDR3 length is 12 residues. Germline V lookup: CDR1 DFQATT, CDR2 SNEGSKA (reference sequence). For the CDR3, the DNA is TGCAGTGCCCACACCTCCTCCTACGAGCAGTACTTC. It encodes CSAHTSSYEQYF.

This clonotype showed up many times. This chain joins TRBV15 and TRBJ1-2; D might be TRBD1 (5 bases). Deletions cut 5 bases from V and 4 bases from J, with 8 bases between. Germline lookup yields CDR1 LNHNV and CDR2 YYDKDF (reference sequence). The CDR3 extends over 12 amino acids. CDR3 amino acids: CATSAQGYGYTF. Written as DNA, the CDR3 is TGTGCCACCAGCGCCCAGGGCTATGGCTACACCTTC. Full variable domain (outside the CDR3, taken from reference TRBV15 and TRBJ1-2): DAMVIQNPRYQVTQFGKPVTLSCSQTLNHNVMYWYQQKSSQAPKLLFHYYDKDFNNEADTPDNFQSRRPNTSFCFLDIRSPGLGDTAMYLCATSAQGYGYTFGSGTRLTVV.

The chain has TRBV25-1 and TRBJ2-7; D remains ambiguous. The CDR3 spans 14 residues. V gave up 1 base and J gave up 1 base, with 8 bases separating them. Looked up from germline, CDR1 is MGHDK and CDR2 is SYGVNS. The DNA of the CDR3 is TGTGCCAGCAGTGAATGGGTAAGATCCTACGAGCAGTACTTC. The encoded protein is CASSEWVRSYEQYF.

A note on this clonotype: Just one base apart from a much larger clone, this may be a read error. The chain recombines TRBV27 with TRBJ2-5, with TRBD2 identical over 7 bases. Germline assignment: CDR1 MNHEY and CDR2 SMNVEV (reference sequence). The CDR3 runs to 13 residues. The CDR3 loop is CASSSAGKEAQYF. Here the CDR3 DNA reads TGTGCCAGCAGCTCAGCGGGGAAAGAGGCCCAGTACTTC.

This clonotype was recorded many times. The rearrangement uses TRBV28 and TRBJ2-7; 9 positions agree with TRBD1. Germline CDR1 reads MDHEN; CDR2 reads SYDVKM. Trimming at V came to 5 bases and at J to 5 bases, leaving 10 bases not matched to a gene. CDR3 length: 15 residues. CDR3: CASSPAGQGEDEQYF. DNA for the CDR3: TGTGCCAGCAGTCCCGCGGGACAGGGAGAGGACGAGCAGTACTTC.

A few counts support this clonotype. The V call is TRBV4-1, the J call TRBJ1-1; no definite D call. This CDR3 contains 14 residues. The V gene lost 0 bases and the J gene lost 3 bases, with 8 bases spanning the gap. Germline V gives CDR1 MGHRA, CDR2 YSYEKL. CDR3 nucleotides: TGCGCCAGCAGCCAAGACCATGCCTACACTGAAGCTTTCTTT. Protein sequence: CASSQDHAYTEAFF.

This clonotype appeared a few times. V usage is TRBV30 and J usage is TRBJ2-7; no definite D call. The CDR3 spans 13 residues. V lost 3 bases to trimming and J lost 4 bases, with 13 bases between them. Germline V gene lookup returns CDR1 GTSNPN and CDR2 SVGIG (reference sequence). In DNA, the CDR3 is TGTGCCTGGAGCTCTGACATGAGGTACGAGCAGTACTTC. This gives the protein CAWSSDMRYEQYF.

This clonotype was counted at least ten times. The J gene is TRBJ1-1, the V gene TRBV2; no clear D. CDR1 SNHLY and CDR2 FYNNEI come from the germline V gene. Trimming left V 6 bases short and J 2 bases short, with 16 bases between. The CDR3 loop spans 15 amino acids. This chain's CDR3 is CASREIIGPNTEAFF. CDR3 sequence (DNA): TGTGCCAGCAGGGAAATAATAGGGCCAAACACTGAAGCTTTCTTT.

In regard to this clonotype: A much larger clone lies one base from this, so it may be a read error. The chain employs TRBV7-2 and TRBJ1-2, with D possibly TRBD1 on 6 matching bases. This CDR3 is built from 15 residues. Germline loops: CDR1 SGHTA, CDR2 FQGNSA. V lost 4 bases and J 7 bases, leaving 19 bases between the germline ends. The CDR3 loop reads CASSSGEQGGSGYTF. The CDR3 bases are TGTGCCAGCAGCTCAGGGGAACAGGGAGGGTCTGGCTACACCTTC.

This clonotype was detected only a few times. The CDR3 nucleotides read TGTGCCACCAGGGGGAGGAGGAACACTGAAGCTTTCTTT. Translation gives CATRGRRNTEAFF. V and J are TRBV24-1 and TRBJ1-1; unclear D gene. Trimming cost V 7 bases and J 1 base, with 9 bases left between them. CDR1 is KGHDR, CDR2 SFDVKD, per germline. The CDR3 runs to 13 residues.

The table lists this clonotype with many counts. This chain joins TRBV11-1 and TRBJ2-7; weak D call: TRBD2 (5 bases). The CDR3 has 16 residues. Per the germline V gene, CDR1 is SGHAT and CDR2 is FQDESV (reference sequence). Trimming pared 0 bases from V and 3 bases from J, leaving 15 bases between. The CDR3 bases are TGTGCCAGCAGCTTAGCCGCGTTTGGAGGTGTCTACGAGCAGTACTTC. Encoded protein: CASSLAAFGGVYEQYF.

This clonotype has more than one count but fewer than ten. A much more abundant neighbour one base away suggests this may be a read error. V gene TRBV28 combines with J gene TRBJ1-2; 10 bases align to TRBD1. Germline V lookup: CDR1 MDHEN, CDR2 SYDVKM. CDR3 size: 13 residues. The junction had 5 bases not matched to a gene; V was cut back by 6 bases and J by 7 bases. CDR3 coding DNA: TGTGCCAGCAGCACCGGGACAGGGGCTGGCTACACCTTC. It is translated as CASSTGTGAGYTF.

Turning to this clonotype: This may arise from a read error, as a much more abundant clone is one base away. Since no conserved phenylalanine or tryptophan closes the CDR3, a read error is the likely cause. J is TRBJ1-1 and V is TRBV7-3, with a possible D match to TRBD1 (6 bases). With 5 bases removed from V and 7 bases from J, the gap between germline ends came to 20 bases. CDR3 length: 15 residues. Germline V CDR1 and CDR2: SGHTA, FQGTGA. CDR3 residues: CASSLTGTSQGEAFL. The CDR3 region has the DNA TGTGCCAGCAGCCTGACCGGGACCTCACAGGGTGAAGCTTTCCTT.

The chain uses TRBV2 and TRBJ2-1, with 11 nucleotides matching TRBD1. The CDR3 contains 14 residues. Germline values: CDR1 SNHLY, CDR2 FYNNEI. Unmatched junction bases numbered 7, after V lost 8 bases and J lost 7 bases. CDR3 residues: CASSGQGAGNEQFF. CDR3 DNA sequence: TGTGCCAGCTCTGGACAGGGGGCTGGTAATGAGCAGTTCTTC.

This clonotype was observed a few times. The gene calls are TRBV6-5 and TRBJ2-4; no firm D call. CDR3 size: 14 residues. The V end was cut by 4 bases, the J end by 0 bases, with 7 bases between. The germline gives CDR1 MNHEY, CDR2 SVGAGI. The CDR3 reads CASSSPAAKNIQYF. Here the CDR3 DNA reads TGTGCCAGCAGTTCCCCAGCAGCCAAAAACATTCAGTACTTC.